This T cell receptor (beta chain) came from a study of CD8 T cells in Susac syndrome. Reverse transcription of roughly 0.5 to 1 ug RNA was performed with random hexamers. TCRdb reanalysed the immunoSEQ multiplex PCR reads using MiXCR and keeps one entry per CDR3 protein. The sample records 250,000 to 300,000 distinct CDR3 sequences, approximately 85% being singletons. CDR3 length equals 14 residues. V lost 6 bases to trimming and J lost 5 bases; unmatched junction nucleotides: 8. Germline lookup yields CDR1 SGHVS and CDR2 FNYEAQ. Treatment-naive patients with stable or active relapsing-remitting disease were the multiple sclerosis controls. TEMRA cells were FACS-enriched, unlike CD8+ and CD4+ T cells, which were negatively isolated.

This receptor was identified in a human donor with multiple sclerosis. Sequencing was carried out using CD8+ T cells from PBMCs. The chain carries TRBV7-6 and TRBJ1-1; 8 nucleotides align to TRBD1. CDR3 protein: CASRVGTGGTEAFF. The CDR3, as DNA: TGTGCCAGCAGGGTTGGGACAGGAGGAACTGAAGCTTTCTTT.